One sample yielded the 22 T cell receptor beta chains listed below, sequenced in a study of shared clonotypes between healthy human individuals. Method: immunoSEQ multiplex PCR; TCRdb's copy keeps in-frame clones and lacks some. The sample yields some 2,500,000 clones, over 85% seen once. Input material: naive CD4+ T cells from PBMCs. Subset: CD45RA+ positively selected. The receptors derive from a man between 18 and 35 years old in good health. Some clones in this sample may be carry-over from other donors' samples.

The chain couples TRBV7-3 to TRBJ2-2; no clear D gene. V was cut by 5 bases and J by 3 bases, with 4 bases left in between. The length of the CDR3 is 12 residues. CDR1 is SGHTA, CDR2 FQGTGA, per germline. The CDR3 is CASSTHTGELFF. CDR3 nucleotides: TGTGCCAGCAGCACCCACACCGGGGAGCTGTTTTTT. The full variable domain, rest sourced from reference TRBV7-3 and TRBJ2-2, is GAGVSQTPSNKVTEKGKYVELRCDPISGHTALYWYRQSLGQGPEFLIYFQGTGAADDSGLPNDRFFAVRPEGSVSTLKIQRTERGDSAVYLCASSTHTGELFFGEGSRLTVL.

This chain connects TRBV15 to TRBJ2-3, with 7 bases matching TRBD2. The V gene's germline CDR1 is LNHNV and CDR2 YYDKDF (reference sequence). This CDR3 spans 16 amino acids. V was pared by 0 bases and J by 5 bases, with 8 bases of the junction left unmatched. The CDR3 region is CATSREPGTMGDTQYF. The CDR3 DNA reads TGTGCCACCAGCAGAGAACCCGGGACTATGGGAGATACGCAGTATTTT. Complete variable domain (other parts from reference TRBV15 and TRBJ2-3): DAMVIQNPRYQVTQFGKPVTLSCSQTLNHNVMYWYQQKSSQAPKLLFHYYDKDFNNEADTPDNFQSRRPNTSFCFLDIRSPGLGDTAMYLCATSREPGTMGDTQYFGPGTRLTVL.

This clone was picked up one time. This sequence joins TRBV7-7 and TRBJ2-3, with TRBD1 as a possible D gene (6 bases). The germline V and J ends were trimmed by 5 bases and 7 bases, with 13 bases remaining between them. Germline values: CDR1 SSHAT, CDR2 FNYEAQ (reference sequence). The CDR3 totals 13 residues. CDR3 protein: CASSPLGAYTQYF. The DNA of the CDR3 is TGTGCCAGCAGCCCTCTGGGGGCCTATACGCAGTATTTT.

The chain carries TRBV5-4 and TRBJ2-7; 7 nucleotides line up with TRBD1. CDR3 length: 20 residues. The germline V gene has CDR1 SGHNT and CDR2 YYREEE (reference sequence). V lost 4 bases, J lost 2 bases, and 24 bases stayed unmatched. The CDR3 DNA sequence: TGTGCCAGCAGCGGTGCCAAAGTTCGGGACAGCAAACCTAATCCCTACGAGCAGTACTTC. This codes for CASSGAKVRDSKPNPYEQYF.

CDR3 amino acids: CASGQQGLAKNIQYF. CDR3 in DNA: TGTGCCAGCGGACAACAGGGATTAGCCAAAAACATTCAGTACTTC. The chain links TRBV27 to TRBJ2-4, with TRBD1 as a possible D gene (6 bases). CDR1 MNHEY and CDR2 SMNVEV come from the germline V gene (reference sequence). CDR3 length: 15 residues. Trimming pared 8 bases from V and 0 bases from J, leaving 14 bases between.

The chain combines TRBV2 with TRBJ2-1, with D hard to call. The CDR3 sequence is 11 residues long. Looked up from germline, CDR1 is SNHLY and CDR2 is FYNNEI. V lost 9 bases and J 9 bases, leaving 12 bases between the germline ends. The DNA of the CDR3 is TGTGCCAGTTTGATTTATGGTGAGCAGTTCTTC. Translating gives CASLIYGEQFF. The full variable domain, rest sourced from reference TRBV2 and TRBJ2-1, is EPEVTQTPSHQVTQMGQEVILRCVPISNHLYFYWYRQILGQKVEFLVSFYNNEISEKSEIFDDQFSVERPDGSNFTLKIRSTKLEDSAMYFCASLIYGEQFFGPGTRLTVL.

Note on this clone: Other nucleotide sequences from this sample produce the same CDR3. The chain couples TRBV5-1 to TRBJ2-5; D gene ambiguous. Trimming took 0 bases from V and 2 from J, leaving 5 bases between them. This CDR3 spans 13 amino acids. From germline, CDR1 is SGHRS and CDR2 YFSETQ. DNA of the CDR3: TGCGCCAGCAGCTTGGGTCCACAAGAGACCCAGTACTTC. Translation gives CASSLGPQETQYF.

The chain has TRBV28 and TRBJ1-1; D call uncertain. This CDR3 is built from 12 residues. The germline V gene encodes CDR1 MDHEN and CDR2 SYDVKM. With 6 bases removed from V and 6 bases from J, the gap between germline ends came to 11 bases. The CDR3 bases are TGTGCCAGCAGCAAACTGAGGGCTGAAGCTTTCTTT. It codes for CASSKLRAEAFF. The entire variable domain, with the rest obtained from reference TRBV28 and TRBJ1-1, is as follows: DVKVTQSSRYLVKRTGEKVFLECVQDMDHENMFWYRQDPGLGLRLIYFSYDVKMKEKGDIPEGYSVSREKKERFSLILESASTNQTSMYLCASSKLRAEAFFGQGTRLTVV.

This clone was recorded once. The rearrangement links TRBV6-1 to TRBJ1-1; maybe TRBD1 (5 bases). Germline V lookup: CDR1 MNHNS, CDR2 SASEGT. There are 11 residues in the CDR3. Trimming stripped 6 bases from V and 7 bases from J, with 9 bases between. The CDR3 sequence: CASSQGLEAFF. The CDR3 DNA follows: TGTGCCAGCAGCCAGGGTCTTGAAGCTTTCTTT.

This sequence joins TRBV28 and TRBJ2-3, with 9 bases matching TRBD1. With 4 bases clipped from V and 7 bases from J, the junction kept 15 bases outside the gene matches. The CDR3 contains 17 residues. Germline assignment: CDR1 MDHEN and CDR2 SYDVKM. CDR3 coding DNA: TGTGCCAGCAGTTCTCCCGTTGGGGACAGGGCTAGACATACGCAGTATTTT. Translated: CASSSPVGDRARHTQYF.

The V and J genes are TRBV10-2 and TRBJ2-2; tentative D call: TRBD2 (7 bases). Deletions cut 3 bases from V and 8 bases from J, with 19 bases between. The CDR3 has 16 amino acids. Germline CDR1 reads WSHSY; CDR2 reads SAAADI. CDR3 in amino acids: CASSEPTGGGRGELFF. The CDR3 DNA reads TGCGCCAGCAGTGAACCAACGGGGGGCGGGAGAGGGGAGCTGTTTTTT.

As DNA, the CDR3 is TGCAGCGTCCGGACAGACCTTAACACTGAAGCTTTCTTT. It translates to CSVRTDLNTEAFF. The J gene is TRBJ1-1, the V gene TRBV29-1, with a possible D match to TRBD1 (6 bases). Trimming removed 6 bases at V and 2 bases at J, with 13 bases between. The CDR3 covers 13 residues. Per germline, CDR1 SQVTM and CDR2 ANQGSEA.

The CDR3 bases are TGTGCCAGCAGCTTGGCGGGGGCTAGCGCCCTCAGTGGTACGCAGTATTTT. Its protein product is CASSLAGASALSGTQYF. V is TRBV5-4 and J is TRBJ2-3; D is perhaps TRBD1 or TRBD2 (6 bases each). From germline, CDR1 is SGHNT and CDR2 YYREEE (reference sequence). The CDR3 sequence is 17 residues long. Trimming removed 0 bases at V and 8 bases at J, with 22 bases between.

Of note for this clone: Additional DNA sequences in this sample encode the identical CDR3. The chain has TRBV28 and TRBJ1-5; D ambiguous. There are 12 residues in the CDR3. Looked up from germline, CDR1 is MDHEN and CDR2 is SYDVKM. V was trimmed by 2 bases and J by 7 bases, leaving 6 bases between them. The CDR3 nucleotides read TGTGCCAGCAGTTTAATTAGCCAGCCCCAGCATTTT. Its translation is CASSLISQPQHF.

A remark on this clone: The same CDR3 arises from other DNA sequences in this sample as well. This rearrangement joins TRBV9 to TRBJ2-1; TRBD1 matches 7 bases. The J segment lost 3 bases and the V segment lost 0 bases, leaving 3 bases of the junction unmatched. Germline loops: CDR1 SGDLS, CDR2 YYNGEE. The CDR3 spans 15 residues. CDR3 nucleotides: TGTGCCAGCAGCGTAGCCGGGGACAGCTACAATGAGCAGTTCTTC. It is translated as CASSVAGDSYNEQFF.

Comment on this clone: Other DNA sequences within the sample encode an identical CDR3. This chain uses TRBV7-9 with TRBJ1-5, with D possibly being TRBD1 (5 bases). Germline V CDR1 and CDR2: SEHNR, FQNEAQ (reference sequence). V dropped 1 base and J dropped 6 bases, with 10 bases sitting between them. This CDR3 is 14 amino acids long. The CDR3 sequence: CASSLGGDGQPQHF. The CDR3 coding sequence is TGTGCCAGCAGCTTAGGCGGGGACGGTCAGCCCCAGCATTTT.

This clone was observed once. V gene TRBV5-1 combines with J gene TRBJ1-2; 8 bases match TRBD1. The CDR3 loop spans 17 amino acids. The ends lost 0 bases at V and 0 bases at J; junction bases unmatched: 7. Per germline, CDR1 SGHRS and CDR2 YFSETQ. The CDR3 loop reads CASSLAGTGLTNYGYTF. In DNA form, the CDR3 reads TGCGCCAGCAGCTTGGCCGGGACAGGTCTTACTAACTATGGCTACACCTTC.

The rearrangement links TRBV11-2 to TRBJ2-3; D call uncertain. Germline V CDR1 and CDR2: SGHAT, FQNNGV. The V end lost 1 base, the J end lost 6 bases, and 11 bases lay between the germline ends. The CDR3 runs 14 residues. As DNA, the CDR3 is TGTGCCAGCAGCTTAGTCAGTCCCACGGATACGCAGTATTTT. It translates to CASSLVSPTDTQYF.

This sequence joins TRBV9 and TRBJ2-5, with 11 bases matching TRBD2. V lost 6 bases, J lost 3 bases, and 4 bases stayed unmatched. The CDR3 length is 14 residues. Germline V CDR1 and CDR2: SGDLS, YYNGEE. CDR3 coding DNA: TGTGCCAGCACCACTAGCGGGGGAAAAGAGACCCAGTACTTC. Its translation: CASTTSGGKETQYF.

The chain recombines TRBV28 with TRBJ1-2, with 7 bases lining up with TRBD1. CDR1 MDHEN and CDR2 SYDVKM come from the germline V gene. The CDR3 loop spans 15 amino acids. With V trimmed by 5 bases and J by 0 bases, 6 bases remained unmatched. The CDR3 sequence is CASSPIQGPNYGYTF. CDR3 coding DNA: TGTGCCAGCAGTCCGATACAGGGGCCTAACTATGGCTACACCTTC.

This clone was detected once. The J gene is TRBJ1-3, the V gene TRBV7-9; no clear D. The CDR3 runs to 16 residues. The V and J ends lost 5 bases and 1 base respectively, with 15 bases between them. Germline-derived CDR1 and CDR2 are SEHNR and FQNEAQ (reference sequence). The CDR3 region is CASSGNRAISGNTIYF. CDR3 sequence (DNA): TGTGCCAGCAGCGGCAACCGGGCCATATCTGGAAACACCATATATTTT.

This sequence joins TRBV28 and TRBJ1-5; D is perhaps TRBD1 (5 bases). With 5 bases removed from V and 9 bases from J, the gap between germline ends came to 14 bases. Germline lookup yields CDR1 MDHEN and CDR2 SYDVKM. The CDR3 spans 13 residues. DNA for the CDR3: TGTGCCAGCAGTGGGGACCTGGGCGGGCCCCAGCATTTT. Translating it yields CASSGDLGGPQHF.